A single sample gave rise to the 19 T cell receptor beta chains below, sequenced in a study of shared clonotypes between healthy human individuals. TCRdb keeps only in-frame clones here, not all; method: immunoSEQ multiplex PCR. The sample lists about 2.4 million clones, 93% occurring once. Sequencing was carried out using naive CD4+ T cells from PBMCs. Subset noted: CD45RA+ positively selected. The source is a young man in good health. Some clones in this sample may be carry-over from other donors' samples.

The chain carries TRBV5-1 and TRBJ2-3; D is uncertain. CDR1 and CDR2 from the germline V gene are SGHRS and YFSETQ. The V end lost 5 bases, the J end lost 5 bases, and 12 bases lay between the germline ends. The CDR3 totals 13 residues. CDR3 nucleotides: TGCGCCAGCAGAAACTATTTCAAAGATACGCAGTATTTT. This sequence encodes CASRNYFKDTQYF.

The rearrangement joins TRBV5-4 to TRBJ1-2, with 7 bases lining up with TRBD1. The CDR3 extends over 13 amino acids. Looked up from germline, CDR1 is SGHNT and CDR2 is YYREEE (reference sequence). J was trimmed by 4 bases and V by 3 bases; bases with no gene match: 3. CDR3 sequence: CASSWDSSYGYTF. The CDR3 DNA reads TGTGCCAGCAGCTGGGACAGTAGCTATGGCTACACCTTC.

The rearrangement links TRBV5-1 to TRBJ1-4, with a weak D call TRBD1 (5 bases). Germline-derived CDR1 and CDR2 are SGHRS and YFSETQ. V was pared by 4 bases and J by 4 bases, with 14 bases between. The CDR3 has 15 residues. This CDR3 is CASSPEWGNNEKLFF. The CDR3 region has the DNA TGCGCCAGCAGCCCCGAGTGGGGGAATAATGAAAAACTGTTTTTT.

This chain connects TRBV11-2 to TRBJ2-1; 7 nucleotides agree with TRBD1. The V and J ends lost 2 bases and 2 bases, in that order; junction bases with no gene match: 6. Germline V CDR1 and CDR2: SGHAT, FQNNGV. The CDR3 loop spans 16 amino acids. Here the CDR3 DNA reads TGTGCCAGCAGCTTACCGTGGGACAGCCCCTACAATGAGCAGTTCTTC. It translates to CASSLPWDSPYNEQFF.

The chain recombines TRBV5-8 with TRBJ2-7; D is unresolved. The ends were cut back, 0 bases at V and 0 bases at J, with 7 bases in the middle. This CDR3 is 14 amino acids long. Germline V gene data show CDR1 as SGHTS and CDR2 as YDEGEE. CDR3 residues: CASSLDRSSYEQYF. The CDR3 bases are TGTGCCAGCAGCTTGGACCGGAGCTCCTACGAGCAGTACTTC. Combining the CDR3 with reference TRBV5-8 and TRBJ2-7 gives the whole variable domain EAGVTQSPTHLIKTRGQQATLRCSPISGHTSVYWYQQALGLGLQFLLWYDEGEERNRGNFPPRFSGRQFPNYSSELNVNALELEDSALYLCASSLDRSSYEQYFGPGTRLTVT.

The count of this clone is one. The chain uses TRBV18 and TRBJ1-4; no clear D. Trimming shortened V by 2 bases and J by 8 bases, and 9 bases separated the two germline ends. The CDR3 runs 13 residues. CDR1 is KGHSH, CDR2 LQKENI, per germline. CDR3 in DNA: TGTGCCAGCTCACCAGGCGCCAGCGAAAAACTGTTTTTT. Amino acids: CASSPGASEKLFF.

CDR3 sequence reads: CASSGQGAVTNEKLFF. The DNA of the CDR3 is TGTGCCAGCAGTGGACAGGGGGCAGTCACTAATGAAAAACTGTTTTTT. This sequence joins TRBV6-1 and TRBJ1-4, with TRBD1 matching 10 bases. The CDR3 spans 16 residues. CDR1 and CDR2 (germline): MNHNS, SASEGT. Trimming removed 4 bases from V and 2 bases from J; junction bases left unmatched: 4.

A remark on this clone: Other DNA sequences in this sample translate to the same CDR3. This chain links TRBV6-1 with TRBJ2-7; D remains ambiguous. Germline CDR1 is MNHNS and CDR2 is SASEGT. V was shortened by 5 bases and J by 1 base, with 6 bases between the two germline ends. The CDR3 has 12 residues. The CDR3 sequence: CASSLLSYEQYF. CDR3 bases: TGTGCCAGCAGTCTTCTATCCTACGAGCAGTACTTC.

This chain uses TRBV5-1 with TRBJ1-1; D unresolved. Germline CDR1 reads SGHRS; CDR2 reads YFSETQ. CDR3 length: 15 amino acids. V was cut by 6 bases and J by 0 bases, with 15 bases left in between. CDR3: CASKSRPDMNTEAFF. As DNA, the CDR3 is TGCGCCAGCAAGTCTCGCCCCGATATGAACACTGAAGCTTTCTTT.

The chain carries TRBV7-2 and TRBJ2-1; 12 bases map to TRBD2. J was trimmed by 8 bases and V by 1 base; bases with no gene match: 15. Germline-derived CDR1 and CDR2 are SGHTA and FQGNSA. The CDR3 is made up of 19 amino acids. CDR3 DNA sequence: TGTGCCAGCAGCTTAGAAAGTTGGACTAGCGGGAAATCAAACGATGAGCAGTTCTTC. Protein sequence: CASSLESWTSGKSNDEQFF.

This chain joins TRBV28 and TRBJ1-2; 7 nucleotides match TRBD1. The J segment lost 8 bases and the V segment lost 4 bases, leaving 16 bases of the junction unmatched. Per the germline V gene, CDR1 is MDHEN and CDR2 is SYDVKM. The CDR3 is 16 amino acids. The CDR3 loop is CASSSTRPVQGGGYTF. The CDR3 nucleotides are TGTGCCAGCAGTTCAACGCGACCAGTTCAGGGGGGCGGCTACACCTTC.

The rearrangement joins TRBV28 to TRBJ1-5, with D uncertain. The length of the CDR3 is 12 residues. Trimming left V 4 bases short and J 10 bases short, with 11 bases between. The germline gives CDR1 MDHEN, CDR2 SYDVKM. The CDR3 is CASSSIGKPQHF. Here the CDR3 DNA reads TGTGCCAGCAGTTCCATCGGTAAACCCCAGCATTTT.

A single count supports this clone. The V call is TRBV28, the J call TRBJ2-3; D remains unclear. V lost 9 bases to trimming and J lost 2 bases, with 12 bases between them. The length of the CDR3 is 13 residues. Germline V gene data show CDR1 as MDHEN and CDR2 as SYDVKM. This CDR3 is CASRAPDTDTQYF. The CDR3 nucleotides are TGTGCCAGTCGGGCCCCGGACACAGATACGCAGTATTTT. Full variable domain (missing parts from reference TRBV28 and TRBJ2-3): DVKVTQSSRYLVKRTGEKVFLECVQDMDHENMFWYRQDPGLGLRLIYFSYDVKMKEKGDIPEGYSVSREKKERFSLILESASTNQTSMYLCASRAPDTDTQYFGPGTRLTVL.

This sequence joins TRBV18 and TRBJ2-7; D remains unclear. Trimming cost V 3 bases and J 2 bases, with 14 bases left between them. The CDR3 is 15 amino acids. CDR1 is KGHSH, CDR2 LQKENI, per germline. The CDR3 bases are TGTGCCAGCTCACCGGGCGGAATTCTGACCTACGAGCAGTACTTC. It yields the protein CASSPGGILTYEQYF.

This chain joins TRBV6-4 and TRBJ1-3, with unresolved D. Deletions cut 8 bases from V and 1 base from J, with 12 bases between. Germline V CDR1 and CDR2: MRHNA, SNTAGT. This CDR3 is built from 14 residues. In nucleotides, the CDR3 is TGTGCCAGCCCCATGCTGAGGTCTGGAAACACCATATATTTT. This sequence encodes CASPMLRSGNTIYF.

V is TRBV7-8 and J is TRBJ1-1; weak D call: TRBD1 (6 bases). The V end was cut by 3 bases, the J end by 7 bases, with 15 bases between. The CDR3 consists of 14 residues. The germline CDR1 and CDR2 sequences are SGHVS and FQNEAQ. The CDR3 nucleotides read TGTGCCAGCAGCTTCGGGGGGGACATCGGTGAAGCTTTCTTT. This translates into CASSFGGDIGEAFF.

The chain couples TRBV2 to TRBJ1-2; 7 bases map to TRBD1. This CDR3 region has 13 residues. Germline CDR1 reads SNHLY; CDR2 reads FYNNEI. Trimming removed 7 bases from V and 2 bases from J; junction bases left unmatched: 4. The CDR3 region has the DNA TGTGCCAGCAACTCAGGGGGGAACTATGGCTACACCTTC. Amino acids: CASNSGGNYGYTF.

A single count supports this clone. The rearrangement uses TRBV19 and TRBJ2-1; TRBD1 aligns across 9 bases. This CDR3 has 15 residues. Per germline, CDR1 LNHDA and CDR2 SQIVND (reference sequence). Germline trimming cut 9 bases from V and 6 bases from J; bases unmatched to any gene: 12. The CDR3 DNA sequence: TGTGCCAGCCGAAACCGGGACAGGGAGGTCAATGAGCAGTTCTTC. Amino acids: CASRNRDREVNEQFF.

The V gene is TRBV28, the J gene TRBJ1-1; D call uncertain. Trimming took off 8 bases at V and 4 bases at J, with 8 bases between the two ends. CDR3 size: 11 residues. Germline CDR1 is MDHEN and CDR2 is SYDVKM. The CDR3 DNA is TGTGCCAGCCAGGAGGGCACTGAAGCTTTCTTT. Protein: CASQEGTEAFF.